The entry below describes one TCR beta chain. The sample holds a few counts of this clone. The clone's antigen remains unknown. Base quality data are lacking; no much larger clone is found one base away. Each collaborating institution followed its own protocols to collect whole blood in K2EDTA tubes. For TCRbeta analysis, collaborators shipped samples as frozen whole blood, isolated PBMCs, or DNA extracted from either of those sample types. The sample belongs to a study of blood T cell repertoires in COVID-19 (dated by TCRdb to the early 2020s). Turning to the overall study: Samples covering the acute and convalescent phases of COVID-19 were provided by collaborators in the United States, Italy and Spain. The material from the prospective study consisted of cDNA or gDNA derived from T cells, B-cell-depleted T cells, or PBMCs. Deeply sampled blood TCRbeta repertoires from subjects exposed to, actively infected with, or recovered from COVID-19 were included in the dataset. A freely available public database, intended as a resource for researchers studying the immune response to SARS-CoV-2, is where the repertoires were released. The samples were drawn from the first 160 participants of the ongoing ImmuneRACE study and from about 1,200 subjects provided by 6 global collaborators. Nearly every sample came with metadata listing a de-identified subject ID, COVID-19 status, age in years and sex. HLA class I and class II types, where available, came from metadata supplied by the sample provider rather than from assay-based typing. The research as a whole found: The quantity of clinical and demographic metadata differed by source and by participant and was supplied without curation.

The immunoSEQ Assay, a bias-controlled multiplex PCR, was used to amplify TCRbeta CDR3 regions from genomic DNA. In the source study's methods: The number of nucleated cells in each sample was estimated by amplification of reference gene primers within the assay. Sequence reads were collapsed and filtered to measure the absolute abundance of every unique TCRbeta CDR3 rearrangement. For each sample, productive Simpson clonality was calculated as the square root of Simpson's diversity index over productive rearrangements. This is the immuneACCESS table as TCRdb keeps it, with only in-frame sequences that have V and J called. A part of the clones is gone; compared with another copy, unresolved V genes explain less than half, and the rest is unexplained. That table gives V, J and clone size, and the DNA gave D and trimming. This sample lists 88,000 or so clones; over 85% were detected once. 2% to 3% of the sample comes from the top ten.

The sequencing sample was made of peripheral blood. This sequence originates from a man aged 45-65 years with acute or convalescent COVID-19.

The encoded CDR3 is CAWSVYRGTEAFF. Here is the DNA: TGTGCCTGGAGTGTATACCGGGGGACTGAAGCTTTCTTT. The V and J segments used are TRBV30 and TRBJ1-1, with TRBD1 perhaps the D gene, on 5 matching bases. From a lookup of the germline V gene (reference sequence), CDR1 and CDR2 are GTSNPN and SVGIG. The V end loses 0 bases and the J end loses 5 bases, and a stretch of 10 bases separates them. The cysteine opens and the phenylalanine closes a CDR3 of 13 amino acids. Just the 39-base CDR3 DNA is kept, in frame starting at base 1.